This note documents a single TCR beta chain sequence. Its cognate antigen is unknown. This CDR3 has 16 residues. Germline CDR1 is MDHEN and CDR2 is SYDVKM. The germline V and J ends were trimmed by 0 bases and 0 bases, with 11 bases remaining between them. Ipilimumab CTLA-4 blockade and focal radiation were given to patients with chemo-refractory metastatic non-small-cell lung cancer. The data were obtained in a study of radiotherapy plus CTLA-4 blockade in lung cancer. About the study: Of the patients, 15% to 20% showed objective responses and 31% attained disease control. Study-level results: Per reports, early blood T cell clone dynamics, plus interferon-beta, forecast response most strongly. Among blood TCR repertoires after radiotherapy plus ipilimumab, tumor-derived clones expanded.

Assay used: immunoSEQ multiplex PCR; TCRdb lists only in-frame clones, some missing. The data show 80,000 to 100,000 clones, 65% to 80% seen once. The chain carries TRBV28 and TRBJ1-2; unclear D gene. Source: peripheral blood, taken from a patient treated with radiotherapy plus ipilimumab. The sequence derives from a human donor with non-small cell lung cancer who had a partial response to radiotherapy plus ipilimumab. Some clones in this sample may be carry-over from other donors' samples. The CDR3 DNA is TGTGCCAGCAGTTTATGGGCGGAGGGCTCTAACTATGGCTACACCTTC. Its protein is CASSLWAEGSNYGYTF.